These 26 T cell receptor beta chains came from one sample sequenced in a study of T cells expressing NK-cell markers. Each CDR3 protein gets one entry in TCRdb, which reprocessed the 5' RACE reads and gives no DNA. The table for this sample gives approximately 440,000 distinct CDR3 sequences. Input material: blood T cells: a sorted CD56 or NKG2C T cell subset, CD4+ or CD8+ T cells, or bulk PBMC T cells (not recorded which). Receptors were obtained from a woman between 45 and 60 years old in good health.

This chain connects TRBV5-1 to TRBJ2-1; TCRdb's assignment of TRBD2 cannot be checked, as there is no DNA. Per germline, CDR1 SGHRS and CDR2 YFSETQ. The CDR3 sequence is 15 residues long. CDR3 sequence: CASSNRGSGRNEQFF.

This chain links TRBV20-1 with TRBJ1-5; TCRdb calls TRBD1, which cannot be checked without DNA. Germline lookup yields CDR1 DFQATT and CDR2 SNEGSKA (reference sequence). CDR3 length: 14 amino acids. The CDR3 loop is CSARVGGGGQPQHF.

The gene calls are TRBV7-9 and TRBJ1-1; the D call from TCRdb, TRBD1, cannot be confirmed without DNA. This CDR3 region has 17 residues. The V gene's germline CDR1 is SEHNR and CDR2 FQNEAQ (reference sequence). CDR3 loop: CASSPVGGGLLNTEAFF.

This chain connects TRBV29-1 to TRBJ2-1; TCRdb names TRBD2, which stays unverified in the absence of DNA. There are 15 residues in the CDR3. CDR1 and CDR2 from the germline V gene are SQVTM and ANQGSEA. The chain's CDR3 is CSGGGSGSSGNEQFF.

This rearrangement joins TRBV20-1 to TRBJ1-2; there is no DNA to check the TCRdb D call of TRBD1. The CDR3 spans 14 residues. Germline V CDR1 and CDR2: DFQATT, SNEGSKA (reference sequence). CDR3 region: CSARRGQGWPGYTF.

The V call is TRBV9, the J call TRBJ2-1; without DNA, the TCRdb call of TRBD2 cannot be checked. CDR3 size: 15 residues. Per the germline V gene, CDR1 is SGDLS and CDR2 is YYNGEE. CDR3 sequence reads: CASSVAWRDVNEQFF.

The chain combines TRBV19 with TRBJ2-1; the D call of TRBD1 rests on TCRdb alone, since no DNA is present to check it. Germline V gene lookup returns CDR1 LNHDA and CDR2 SQIVND (reference sequence). The CDR3 is made up of 17 amino acids. The CDR3 reads CASSLHQGTGHGNEQFF. The full variable domain, completed using reference TRBV19 and TRBJ2-1, is DGGITQSPKYLFRKEGQNVTLSCEQNLNHDAMYWYRQDPGQGLRLIYYSQIVNDFQKGDIAEGYSVSREKKESFPLTVTSAQKNPTAFYLCASSLHQGTGHGNEQFFGPGTRLTVL.

The chain employs TRBV20-1 and TRBJ2-7; TCRdb returns TRBD1, unconfirmable since there is no DNA. The CDR3 is 14 residues long. Germline-derived CDR1 and CDR2 are DFQATT and SNEGSKA (reference sequence). CDR3 amino acids: CSARDPGQIYEQYF.

The genes are TRBV7-9 and TRBJ1-1; TCRdb outputs TRBD1, but without DNA this stays unchecked. The CDR3 contains 16 residues. The germline CDR1 and CDR2 sequences are SEHNR and FQNEAQ (reference sequence). CDR3 region: CASSLGTGTGTSEAFF. The variable domain in full, completed from reference TRBV7-9 and TRBJ1-1, reads DTGVSQNPRHKITKRGQNVTFRCDPISEHNRLYWYRQTLGQGPEFLTYFQNEAQLEKSRLLSDRFSAERPKGSFSTLEIQRTEQGDSAMYLCASSLGTGTGTSEAFFGQGTRLTVV.

The rearrangement uses TRBV29-1 and TRBJ1-5. Germline V gene sequence: CDR1 SQVTM, CDR2 ANQGSEA. The CDR3 has 12 residues. CDR3 sequence reads: CSVAAANQPQHF.

The chain uses TRBV7-2 and TRBJ2-5. The CDR3 runs to 11 residues. The germline V gene has CDR1 SGHTA and CDR2 FQGNSA. The CDR3 sequence is CASSLTETQYF.

The gene calls are TRBV20-1 and TRBJ2-5; the D call of TRBD1 rests on TCRdb alone, since no DNA is present to check it. CDR1 DFQATT and CDR2 SNEGSKA come from the germline V gene (reference sequence). CDR3 length: 12 amino acids. The CDR3 spells CSARPQTETQYF.

The chain links TRBV29-1 to TRBJ1-1; TCRdb outputs TRBD1, but without DNA this stays unchecked. CDR3 length: 16 residues. Germline CDR1 is SQVTM and CDR2 is ANQGSEA. The CDR3 reads CSVLRGTVDTRGEAFF.

The V gene is TRBV4-2, the J gene TRBJ2-3; the TRBD2 assignment by TCRdb is unverifiable without DNA. The CDR3 totals 15 residues. Germline values: CDR1 LGHNA, CDR2 YNFKEQ. The CDR3 loop is CASSLTRSSTDTQYF.

The genes are TRBV24-1 and TRBJ2-2; the TCRdb call, TRBD1, lacks DNA for checking. The CDR3 length is 15 residues. The germline gives CDR1 KGHDR, CDR2 SFDVKD. The CDR3 spells CATSSGARDTGELFF.

The chain is built from TRBV3-1 and TRBJ2-1. Germline-derived CDR1 and CDR2 are LGHDT and YNNKEL (reference sequence). This CDR3 contains 16 residues. CDR3 in amino acids: CASRLLSGSSYNEQFF.

The chain employs TRBV19 and TRBJ2-1; TCRdb calls TRBD2, which cannot be checked without DNA. Germline CDR1 is LNHDA and CDR2 is SQIVND (reference sequence). The CDR3 contains 18 residues. This CDR3 reads CASSIDPPTSGRINEQFF.

The genes are TRBV5-1 and TRBJ2-3; TCRdb calls TRBD2, which cannot be checked without DNA. CDR1 and CDR2 from the germline V gene are SGHRS and YFSETQ. The CDR3 is 13 residues long. The CDR3: CASSLVVAGGQYF. The full variable domain, rest sourced from reference TRBV5-1 and TRBJ2-3, is KAGVTQTPRYLIKTRGQQVTLSCSPISGHRSVSWYQQTPGQGLQFLFEYFSETQRNKGNFPGRFSGRQFSNSRSEMNVSTLELGDSALYLCASSLVVAGGQYFGPGTRLTVL.

The chain combines TRBV6-5 with TRBJ2-3; there is no DNA to check the TCRdb D call of TRBD1. CDR1 is MNHEY and CDR2 is SVGAGI in the germline V gene. This CDR3 is 14 amino acids long. CDR3 sequence: CASSTPRLEDTQYF.

The CDR3 sequence: CASSKLAGGLSRTSDTQYF. The chain links TRBV4-1 to TRBJ2-3; TCRdb's assignment of TRBD2 cannot be checked, as there is no DNA. The length of the CDR3 is 19 residues. CDR1 MGHRA and CDR2 YSYEKL come from the germline V gene.

J is TRBJ2-3 and V is TRBV5-6; TCRdb names TRBD2, which stays unverified in the absence of DNA. CDR1 SGHDT and CDR2 YYEEEE come from the germline V gene. The CDR3 is made up of 17 amino acids. CDR3 loop: CASSLEVVGGGTDTQYF. Full variable domain (outside the CDR3, taken from reference TRBV5-6 and TRBJ2-3): DAGVTQSPTHLIKTRGQQVTLRCSPKSGHDTVSWYQQALGQGPQFIFQYYEEEERQRGNFPDRFSGHQFPNYSSELNVNALLLGDSALYLCASSLEVVGGGTDTQYFGPGTRLTVL.

The chain employs TRBV4-1 and TRBJ2-7; there is no DNA to check the TCRdb D call of TRBD2. Looked up from germline, CDR1 is MGHRA and CDR2 is YSYEKL. CDR3 size: 16 residues. CDR3 sequence reads: CASSQASASGRSEQYF.

The rearrangement joins TRBV4-1 to TRBJ2-5; TCRdb reports TRBD2, a call that lacks DNA to check it against. The CDR3 is made up of 16 amino acids. From germline, CDR1 is MGHRA and CDR2 YSYEKL. This CDR3 is CASSRMPGAGKETQYF.

This chain uses TRBV19 with TRBJ2-7; the TCRdb D gene call, TRBD2, has no DNA to confirm it. Germline CDR1 is LNHDA and CDR2 is SQIVND (reference sequence). This CDR3 comprises 12 residues. The CDR3 sequence: CASRGDSGEQYF.

This chain links TRBV5-1 with TRBJ1-1; the D call from TCRdb, TRBD1, cannot be confirmed without DNA. CDR1 and CDR2 from the germline V gene are SGHRS and YFSETQ. The length of the CDR3 is 13 residues. This CDR3 is CASSPGPRELAFF.

The V call is TRBV4-2, the J call TRBJ2-3; TCRdb indicates TRBD1, and absent DNA this call remains unverified. The CDR3 totals 15 residues. Looked up from germline, CDR1 is LGHNA and CDR2 is YNFKEQ. The CDR3: CASSQGPDYQTGQYF.